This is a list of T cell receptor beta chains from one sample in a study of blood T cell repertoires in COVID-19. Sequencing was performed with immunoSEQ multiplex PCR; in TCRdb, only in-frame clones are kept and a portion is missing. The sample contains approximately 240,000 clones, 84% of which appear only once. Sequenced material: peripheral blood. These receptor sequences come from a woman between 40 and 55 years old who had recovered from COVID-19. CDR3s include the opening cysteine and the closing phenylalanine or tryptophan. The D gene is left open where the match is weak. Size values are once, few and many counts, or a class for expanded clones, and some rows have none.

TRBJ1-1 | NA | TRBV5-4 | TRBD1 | CASSLVGTGLNTEAFF | TGTGCCAGCAGCCTCGTCGGGACAGGGCTGAACACTGAAGCTTTCTTT
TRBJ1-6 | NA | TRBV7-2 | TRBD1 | CASRKLTGESSPLHF | TGTGCCAGCAGAAAATTGACAGGGGAAAGTTCACCCCTCCACTTT
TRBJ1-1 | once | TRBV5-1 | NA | CASSSQRTEAFF | TGCGCCAGCAGCTCGCAGCGGACTGAAGCTTTCTTT
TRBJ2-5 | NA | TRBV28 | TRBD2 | CASSFASGGVEETQYF | TGTGCCAGCAGTTTTGCGAGCGGGGGGGTCGAGGAGACCCAGTACTTC
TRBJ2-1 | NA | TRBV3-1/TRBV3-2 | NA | CASSQDFGGTYNEQFF | TGTGCCAGCAGCCAAGATTTCGGAGGGACTTACAATGAGCAGTTCTTC
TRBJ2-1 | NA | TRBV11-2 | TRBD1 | CASSIGQGGYNEQFF | TGTGCCAGCAGCATTGGACAGGGGGGTTACAATGAGCAGTTCTTC
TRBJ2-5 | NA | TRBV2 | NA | CASSRQSIGETQYF | TGTGCCAGCAGTCGACAGAGTATAGGAGAGACCCAGTACTTC
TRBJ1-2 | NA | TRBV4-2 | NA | CASGTTTKTESYGYTF | TGTGCCAGCGGCACAACTACTAAGACAGAAAGCTATGGCTACACCTTC
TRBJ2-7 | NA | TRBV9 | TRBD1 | CASSEGADPWGYYEQYF | TGTGCCAGCAGCGAGGGGGCCGACCCGTGGGGATACTACGAGCAGTACTTC
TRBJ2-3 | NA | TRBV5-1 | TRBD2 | CASSWSGGETDTQYF | TGCGCCAGCAGCTGGAGCGGGGGGGAGACAGATACGCAGTATTTT
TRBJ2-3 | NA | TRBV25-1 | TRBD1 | CASSGSGQGEDTQYF | TGTGCCAGCAGTGGGTCAGGACAGGGGGAAGATACGCAGTATTTT
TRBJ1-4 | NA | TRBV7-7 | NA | CASSQQEGEKLFF | TGTGCTAGCAGCCAACAGGAGGGCGAAAAACTGTTTTTT
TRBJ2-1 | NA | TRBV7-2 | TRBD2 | CASSRRTSGAINNEQFF | TGTGCCAGCAGCCGTCGGACTAGCGGGGCGATAAACAATGAGCAGTTCTTC
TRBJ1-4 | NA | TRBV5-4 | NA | CASSSGTADPTNEKLFF | TGTGCCAGCAGCAGCGGGACGGCAGACCCAACTAATGAAAAACTGTTTTTT
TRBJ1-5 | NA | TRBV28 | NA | CASSLGGSGNQPQHF | TGTGCCAGCAGTTTAGGGGGGTCTGGCAATCAGCCCCAGCATTTT
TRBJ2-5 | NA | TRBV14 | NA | CASSRTVGGETQYF | TGTGCCAGCAGCCGGACGGTGGGGGGAGAGACCCAGTACTTC
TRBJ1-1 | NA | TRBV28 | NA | CASSTLQNMNTEAFF | TGTGCCAGCAGCACATTACAGAATATGAACACTGAAGCTTTCTTT
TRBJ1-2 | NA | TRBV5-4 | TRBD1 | CASSLTGVNGYTF | TGTGCCAGCAGCTTGACAGGGGTGAATGGCTACACCTTC
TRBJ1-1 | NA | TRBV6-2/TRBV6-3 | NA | CASSYEHKNTEAFF | TGTGCCAGCAGTTACGAACACAAGAACACTGAAGCTTTCTTT
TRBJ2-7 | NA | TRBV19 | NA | CASSGGWQGRYEQYF | TGTGCCAGTAGTGGGGGGTGGCAGGGAAGGTACGAGCAGTACTTC
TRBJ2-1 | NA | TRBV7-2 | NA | CASSLEGAVTYNEQFF | TGTGCCAGCAGCTTAGAAGGGGCCGTGACATACAATGAGCAGTTCTTC
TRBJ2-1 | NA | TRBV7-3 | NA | CASSPGGREQFF | TGTGCCAGCAGCCCAGGGGGGCGTGAGCAGTTCTTC
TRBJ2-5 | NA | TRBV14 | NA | CASSRVQGGETQYF | TGTGCCAGCAGCCGAGTACAGGGTGGGGAGACCCAGTACTTC
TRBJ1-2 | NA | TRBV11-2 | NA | CASSLQDYGYTF | TGTGCCAGCAGCTTGCAGGACTATGGCTACACCTTC
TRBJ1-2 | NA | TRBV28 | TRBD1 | CASREGASKLTYGYTF | TGTGCCAGCAGGGAGGGGGCCTCGAAATTAACCTATGGCTACACCTTC
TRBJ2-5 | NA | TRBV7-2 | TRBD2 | CASSLVSGGPQETQYF | TGTGCCAGCAGCTTAGTTAGCGGGGGGCCCCAAGAGACCCAGTACTTC
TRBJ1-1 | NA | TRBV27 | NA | CASSWAQGSTEAFF | TGTGCCAGCTCCTGGGCCCAGGGGAGCACTGAAGCTTTCTTT
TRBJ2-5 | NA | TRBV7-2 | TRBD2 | CASSLAWAGGLETQYF | TGTGCCAGCAGCTTAGCTTGGGCGGGGGGGCTTGAGACCCAGTACTTC
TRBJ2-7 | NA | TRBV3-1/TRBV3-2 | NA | CASSQSYGSYEQYF | TGTGCCAGCAGCCAATCTTACGGGTCCTACGAGCAGTACTTC
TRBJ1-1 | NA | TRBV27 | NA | CASSRLGFLARRGGNTEAFF | TGTGCCAGCAGTCGGCTTGGTTTCCTCGCACGGCGGGGCGGGAACACTGAAGCTTTCTTT
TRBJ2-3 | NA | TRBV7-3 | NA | CASSFTSSDTQYF | TGTGCCAGCAGCTTTACTAGCTCAGATACGCAGTATTTT
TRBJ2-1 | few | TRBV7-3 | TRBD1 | CASGEGQGTHNEQFF | TGTGCCAGCGGAGAGGGACAGGGAACACACAATGAGCAGTTCTTC
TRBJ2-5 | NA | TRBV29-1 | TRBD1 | CSANQQGAQETQYF | TGCAGCGCCAATCAACAGGGGGCCCAAGAGACCCAGTACTTC
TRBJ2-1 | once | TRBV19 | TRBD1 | CASSIDRDRYNEQFF | TGTGCCAGTAGTATTGACCGGGACAGGTACAATGAGCAGTTCTTC
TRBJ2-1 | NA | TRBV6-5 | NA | CASEPKSSYNEQFF | TGTGCCAGTGAACCCAAGAGCTCCTACAATGAGCAGTTCTTC
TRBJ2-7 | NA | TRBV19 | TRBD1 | CASSIAGGTGLGEQYF | TGTGCCAGTAGTATAGCTGGCGGGACAGGGCTGGGCGAGCAGTACTTC
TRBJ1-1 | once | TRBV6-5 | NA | CASRRAQVNEAFF | TGTGCCAGCAGGAGGGCCCAGGTTAATGAAGCTTTCTTT
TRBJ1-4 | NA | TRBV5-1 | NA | CASSLDGGNEKLFF | TGCGCCAGCAGCTTGGACGGTGGTAATGAAAAACTGTTTTTT
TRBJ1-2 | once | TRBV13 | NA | CASSPQGGVGGYTF | TGTGCCAGCAGCCCTCAAGGGGGAGTTGGTGGCTACACCTTC
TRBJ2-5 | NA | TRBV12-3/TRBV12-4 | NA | CASNRGRSETQYF | TGTGCCAGCAATCGAGGCCGGTCGGAGACCCAGTACTTC
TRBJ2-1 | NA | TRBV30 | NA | CAWRVPIASSYNEQFF | TGTGCCTGGAGGGTCCCTATCGCGAGCTCCTACAATGAGCAGTTCTTC
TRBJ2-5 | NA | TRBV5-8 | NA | CASTRRTVWGETQYF | TGTGCCAGCACCCGAAGGACAGTTTGGGGAGAGACCCAGTACTTC